The 4 T cell receptor beta chains in this list originate from one sample, sequenced in a study of shared clonotypes between healthy human individuals. TCRdb keeps only in-frame clones here, not all; method: immunoSEQ multiplex PCR. The sample carries 640,000 or so clones, 60% to 80% recorded once. The sample was memory CD4+ T cells sorted from blood. The subset: CD45RA-negative fraction. The receptors come from a woman in her thirties in good health.

The rearrangement uses TRBV7-2 and TRBJ2-6, with D maybe TRBD1 (5 bases). The CDR3 loop spans 18 amino acids. V was shortened by 1 base and J by 0 bases, with 13 bases between the two germline ends. Germline V gives CDR1 SGHTA, CDR2 FQGNSA. This CDR3 reads CASSLVGRVNSGANVLTF. As DNA, the CDR3 is TGTGCCAGCAGCTTAGTGGGGCGAGTGAACTCTGGGGCCAACGTCCTGACTTTC.

The chain links TRBV5-1 to TRBJ2-7; D tentatively fits TRBD1 or TRBD2 (5 bases each). Germline loops: CDR1 SGHRS, CDR2 YFSETQ. The CDR3 totals 15 residues. Trimming removed 0 bases from V and 6 bases from J, with 16 bases in between. In DNA, the CDR3 is TGCGCCAGCAGCTTGGGGACTGAGGCCCAGGGCGAGCAGTACTTC. Translation: CASSLGTEAQGEQYF.

This clone was observed a few times. J is TRBJ1-1 and V is TRBV19, with 7 nucleotides matching TRBD1. Germline CDR1 is LNHDA and CDR2 is SQIVND (reference sequence). With V trimmed by 6 bases and J by 1 base, 5 bases remained unmatched. The CDR3 length is 14 residues. CDR3: CASSPRGGNTEAFF. CDR3 bases: TGTGCCAGTAGCCCCAGGGGGGGGAACACTGAAGCTTTCTTT.

There are a few counts of this clone. The J gene is TRBJ1-5, the V gene TRBV28; TRBD1 is a possible D gene (5 bases). With 6 bases removed from V and 6 bases from J, the gap between germline ends came to 9 bases. The CDR3 length is 12 residues. Germline CDR1 reads MDHEN; CDR2 reads SYDVKM. The DNA for the CDR3 is TGTGCCAGCAGACAGGACCCTCAGCCCCAGCATTTT. Protein product: CASRQDPQPQHF.